This note documents a single T cell receptor (beta chain) sequence. Antigen unknown. The data are from a study of monozygotic twins with cystic fibrosis. Whole-study context: Library input was about 3 micrograms of fragmented DNA, with 15 PCR cycles. Overall study findings and caveats: Monozygotic CF twin pairs shared significantly more nucleotide-identical clonotypes than unrelated CF individuals did. Age, concordance and disease severity did not associate with shared CDR3 numbers.

Profiled with immunoSEQ multiplex PCR; TCRdb holds only in-frame clones, not every one. The table has roughly 4,600 clones, around 96% seen once. This CDR3 comprises 14 residues. Germline V gene lookup returns CDR1 SGHVS and CDR2 FNYEAQ. Trimming left V 2 bases short and J 2 bases short, with 9 bases between. The sample comprised blood. This rearrangement joins TRBV7-6 to TRBJ2-5; no reliable D call. This clonotype originated in a boy between 2 and 10 years old with cystic fibrosis. CDR3: CASSLSRVQETQYF. The CDR3 coding sequence is TGTGCCAGCAGCTTATCTAGGGTTCAAGAGACCCAGTACTTC.